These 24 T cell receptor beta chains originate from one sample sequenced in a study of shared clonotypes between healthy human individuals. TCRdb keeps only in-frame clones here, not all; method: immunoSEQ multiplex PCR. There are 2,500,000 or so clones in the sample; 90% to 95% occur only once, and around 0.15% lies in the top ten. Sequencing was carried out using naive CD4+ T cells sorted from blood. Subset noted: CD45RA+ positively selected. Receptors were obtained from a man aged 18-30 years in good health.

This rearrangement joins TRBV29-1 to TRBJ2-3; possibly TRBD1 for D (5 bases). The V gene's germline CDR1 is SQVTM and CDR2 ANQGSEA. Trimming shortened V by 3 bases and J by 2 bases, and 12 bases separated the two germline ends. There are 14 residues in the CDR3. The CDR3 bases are TGCAGCGTTGACAGGGCCCTTTACACAGATACGCAGTATTTT. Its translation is CSVDRALYTDTQYF.

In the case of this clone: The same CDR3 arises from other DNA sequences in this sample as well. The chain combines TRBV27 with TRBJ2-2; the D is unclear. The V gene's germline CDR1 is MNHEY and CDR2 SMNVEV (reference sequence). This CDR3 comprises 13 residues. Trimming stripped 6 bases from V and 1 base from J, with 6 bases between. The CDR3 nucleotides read TGTGCCAGCAGCCCACGGAACACCGGGGAGCTGTTTTTT. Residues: CASSPRNTGELFF.

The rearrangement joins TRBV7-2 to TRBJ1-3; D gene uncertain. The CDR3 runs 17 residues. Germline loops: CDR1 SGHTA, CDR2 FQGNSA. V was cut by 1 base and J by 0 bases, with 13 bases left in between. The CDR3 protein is CASSLVPPSSSGNTIYF. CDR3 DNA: TGTGCCAGCAGCTTAGTTCCCCCCAGCTCCTCTGGAAACACCATATATTTT. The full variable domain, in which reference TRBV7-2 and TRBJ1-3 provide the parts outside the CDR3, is GAGVSQSPSNKVTEKGKDVELRCDPISGHTALYWYRQSLGQGLEFLIYFQGNSAPDKSGLPSDRFSAERTGGSVSTLTIQRTQQEDSAVYLCASSLVPPSSSGNTIYFGEGSWLTVV.

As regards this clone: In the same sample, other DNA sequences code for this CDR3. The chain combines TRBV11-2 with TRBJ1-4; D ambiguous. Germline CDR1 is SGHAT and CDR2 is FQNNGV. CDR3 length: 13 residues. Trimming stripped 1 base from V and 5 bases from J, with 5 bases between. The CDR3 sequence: CASSLGLNEKLFF. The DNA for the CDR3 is TGTGCCAGCAGCTTAGGTTTGAATGAAAAACTGTTTTTT.

CDR3 DNA sequence: TGTGCCAGCAGCCCCCCGGGCGGAAGATTGTACTTC. Its translation: CASSPPGGRLYF. J is TRBJ2-7 and V is TRBV28; D uncertain. Per germline, CDR1 MDHEN and CDR2 SYDVKM. The CDR3 totals 12 residues. V lost 6 bases and J lost 12, with 18 bases in between.

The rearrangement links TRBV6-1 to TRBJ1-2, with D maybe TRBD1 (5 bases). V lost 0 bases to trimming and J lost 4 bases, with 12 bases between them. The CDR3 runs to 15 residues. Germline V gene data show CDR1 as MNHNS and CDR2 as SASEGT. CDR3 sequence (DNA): TGTGCCAGCAGTGAAGCGCAGGGCGGGTTCTATGGCTACACCTTC. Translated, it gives CASSEAQGGFYGYTF.

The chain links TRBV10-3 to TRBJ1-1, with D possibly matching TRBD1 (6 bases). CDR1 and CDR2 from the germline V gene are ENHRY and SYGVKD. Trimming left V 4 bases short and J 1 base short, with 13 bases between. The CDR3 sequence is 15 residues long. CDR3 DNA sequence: TGTGCCATCAGTGCGTTGGGGGCGGGGAACACTGAAGCTTTCTTT. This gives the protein CAISALGAGNTEAFF.

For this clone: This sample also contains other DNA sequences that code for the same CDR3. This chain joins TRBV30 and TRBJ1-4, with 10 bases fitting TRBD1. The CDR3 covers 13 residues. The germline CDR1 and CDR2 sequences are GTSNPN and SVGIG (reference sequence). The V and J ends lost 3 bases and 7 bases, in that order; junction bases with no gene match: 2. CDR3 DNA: TGTGCCTGGAGCGGACAGGGGGTTGAAAAACTGTTTTTT. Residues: CAWSGQGVEKLFF.

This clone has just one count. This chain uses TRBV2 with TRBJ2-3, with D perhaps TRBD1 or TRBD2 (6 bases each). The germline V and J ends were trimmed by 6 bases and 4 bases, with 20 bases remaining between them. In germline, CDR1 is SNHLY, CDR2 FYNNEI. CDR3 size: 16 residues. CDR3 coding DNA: TGTGCCAGCAGAGGAAGGTGGGGGGCTAAGGCAGATACGCAGTATTTT. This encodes CASRGRWGAKADTQYF.

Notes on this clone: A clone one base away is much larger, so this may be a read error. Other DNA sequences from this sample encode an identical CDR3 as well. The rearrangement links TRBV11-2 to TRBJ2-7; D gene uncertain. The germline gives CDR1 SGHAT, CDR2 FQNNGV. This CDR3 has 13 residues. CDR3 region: CASSLDLLHEQYF. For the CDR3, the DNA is TGCGCCAGCAGCTTAGATCTACTTCACGAGCAGTACTTC. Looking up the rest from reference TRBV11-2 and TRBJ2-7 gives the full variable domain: EAGVAQSPRYKIIEKRQSVAFWCNPISGHATLYWYQQILGQGPKLLIQFQNNGVVDDSQLPKDRFSAERLKGVDSTLKIQPAKLEDSAVYLCASSLDLLHEQYFGPGTRLTVT.

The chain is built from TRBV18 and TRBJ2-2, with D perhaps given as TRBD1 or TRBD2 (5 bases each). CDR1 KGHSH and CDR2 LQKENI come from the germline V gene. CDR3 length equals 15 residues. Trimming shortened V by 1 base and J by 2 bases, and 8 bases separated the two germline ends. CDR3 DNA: TGTGCCAGCTCACCACGGGGGTCAAACACCGGGGAGCTGTTTTTT. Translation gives CASSPRGSNTGELFF.

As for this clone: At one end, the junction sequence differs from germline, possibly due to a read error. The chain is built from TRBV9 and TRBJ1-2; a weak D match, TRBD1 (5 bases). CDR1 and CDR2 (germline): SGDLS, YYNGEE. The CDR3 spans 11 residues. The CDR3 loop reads CASGEPGRALF. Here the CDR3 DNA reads TGTGCCAGCGGCGAACCGGGACGGGCCCTCTTC.

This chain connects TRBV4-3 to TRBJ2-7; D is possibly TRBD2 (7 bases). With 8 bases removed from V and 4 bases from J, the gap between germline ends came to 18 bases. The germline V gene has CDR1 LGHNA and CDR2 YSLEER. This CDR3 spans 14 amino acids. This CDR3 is CASSRGEGIYEQYF. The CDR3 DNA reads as TGCGCCAGCTCTAGGGGGGAGGGGATTTACGAGCAGTACTTC.

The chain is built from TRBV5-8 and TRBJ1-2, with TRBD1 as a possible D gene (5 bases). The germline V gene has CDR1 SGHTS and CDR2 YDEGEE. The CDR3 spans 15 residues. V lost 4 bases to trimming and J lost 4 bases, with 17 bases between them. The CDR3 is CASSKGRLSGYGYTF. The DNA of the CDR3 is TGTGCCAGCAGCAAGGGACGCCTTAGTGGCTATGGCTACACCTTC.

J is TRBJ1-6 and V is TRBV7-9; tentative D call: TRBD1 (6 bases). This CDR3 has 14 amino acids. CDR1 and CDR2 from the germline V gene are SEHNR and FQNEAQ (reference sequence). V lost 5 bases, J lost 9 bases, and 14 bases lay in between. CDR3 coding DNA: TGTGCCAGCAGCCCCAACAGGGATGGTTCACCCCTCCACTTT. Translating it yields CASSPNRDGSPLHF.

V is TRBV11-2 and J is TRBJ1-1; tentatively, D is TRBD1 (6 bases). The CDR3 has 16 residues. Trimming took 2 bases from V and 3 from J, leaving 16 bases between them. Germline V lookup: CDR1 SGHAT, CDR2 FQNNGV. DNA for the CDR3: TGTGCCAGCAGCTTACCTCTCCGGGGGCTTGACACTGAAGCTTTCTTT. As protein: CASSLPLRGLDTEAFF.

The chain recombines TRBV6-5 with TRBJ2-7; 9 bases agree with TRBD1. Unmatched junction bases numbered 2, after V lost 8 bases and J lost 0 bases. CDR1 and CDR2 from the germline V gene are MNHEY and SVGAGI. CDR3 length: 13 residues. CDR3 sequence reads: CASQTGGSYEQYF. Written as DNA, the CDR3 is TGTGCCAGCCAGACAGGGGGCTCCTACGAGCAGTACTTC.

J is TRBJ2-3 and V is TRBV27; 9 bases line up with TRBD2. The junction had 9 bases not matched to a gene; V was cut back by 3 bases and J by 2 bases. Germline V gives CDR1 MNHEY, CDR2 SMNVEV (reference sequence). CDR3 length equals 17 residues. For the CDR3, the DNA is TGTGCCAGCAGTTTCCGGGCGACTAGCGGATTCACAGATACGCAGTATTTT. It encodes CASSFRATSGFTDTQYF.

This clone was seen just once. As DNA, the CDR3 is TGCAGCGGTTCCGCGGGAGCAGGTAATGAGCAGTTCTTC. Translating it yields CSGSAGAGNEQFF. V is TRBV29-1 and J is TRBJ2-1; TRBD2 matches 7 bases. With 7 bases clipped from V and 7 bases from J, the junction kept 10 bases outside the gene matches. The germline V gene encodes CDR1 SQVTM and CDR2 ANQGSEA. The CDR3 consists of 13 residues.

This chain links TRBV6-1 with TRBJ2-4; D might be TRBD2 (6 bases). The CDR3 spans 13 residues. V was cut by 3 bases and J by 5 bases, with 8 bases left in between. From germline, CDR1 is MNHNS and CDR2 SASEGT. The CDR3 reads CASSDGTQNIQYF. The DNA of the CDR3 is TGTGCCAGCAGTGATGGGACTCAAAACATTCAGTACTTC.

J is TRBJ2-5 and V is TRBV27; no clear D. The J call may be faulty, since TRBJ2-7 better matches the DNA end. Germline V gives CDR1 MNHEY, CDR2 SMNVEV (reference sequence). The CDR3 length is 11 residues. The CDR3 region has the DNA TGTGCCAGCAGTTTCCCCCACGAGCAGTACTTC. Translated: CASSFPHEQYF.

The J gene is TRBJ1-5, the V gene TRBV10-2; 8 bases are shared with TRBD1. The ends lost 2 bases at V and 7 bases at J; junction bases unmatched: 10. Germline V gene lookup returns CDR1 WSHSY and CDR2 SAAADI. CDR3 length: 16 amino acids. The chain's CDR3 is CASSEPRQGSGQPQHF. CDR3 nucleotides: TGCGCCAGCAGTGAGCCCAGACAGGGGTCGGGGCAGCCCCAGCATTTT.

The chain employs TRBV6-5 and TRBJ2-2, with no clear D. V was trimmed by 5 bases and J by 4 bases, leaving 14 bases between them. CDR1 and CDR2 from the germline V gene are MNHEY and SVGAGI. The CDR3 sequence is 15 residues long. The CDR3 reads CASSRTEKSTGELFF. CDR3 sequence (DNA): TGTGCCAGCAGTAGAACCGAAAAGAGCACCGGGGAGCTGTTTTTT.

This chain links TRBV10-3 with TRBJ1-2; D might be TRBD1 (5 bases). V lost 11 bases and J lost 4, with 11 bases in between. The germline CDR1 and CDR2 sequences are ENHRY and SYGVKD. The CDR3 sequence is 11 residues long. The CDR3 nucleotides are TGTGCCGTTACCGGGGGCTATGGCTACACCTTC. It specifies CAVTGGYGYTF.